Presented here are 27 T cell receptor beta chains from one specimen sequenced in a study of early T cells in non-severe SARS-CoV-2 infection. TCRdb ran MiXCR on the 5' RACE reads and lists one entry per CDR3 protein. The sample includes tens of thousands of distinct CDR3 sequences, over 10% of them seen just once. The starting material was whole blood, obtained at baseline. The receptor source for this set is an adult who was a healthcare worker with PCR-confirmed SARS-CoV-2 infection or an uninfected control (not recorded which).

The gene calls are TRBV7-2 and TRBJ2-3; D ambiguous. V was pared by 1 base and J by 4 bases, with 6 bases between. From germline, CDR1 is SGHTA and CDR2 FQGNSA. This CDR3 region has 13 residues. The CDR3 loop is CASSLVLADTQYF. The CDR3 DNA follows: TGTGCCAGCAGCTTAGTGCTAGCAGATACGCAGTATTTT. Full variable domain (missing parts from reference TRBV7-2 and TRBJ2-3): GAGVSQSPSNKVTEKGKDVELRCDPISGHTALYWYRQSLGQGLEFLIYFQGNSAPDKSGLPSDRFSAERTGGSVSTLTIQRTQQEDSAVYLCASSLVLADTQYFGPGTRLTVL.

The rearrangement links TRBV20-1 to TRBJ2-7; D is ambiguous. Trimming pared 3 bases from V and 5 bases from J, leaving 11 bases between. Germline CDR1 DFQATT, CDR2 SNEGSKA (reference sequence). The CDR3 consists of 12 residues. The CDR3 region is CSASGNGDEQYF. The CDR3 nucleotides read TGCAGTGCTAGTGGCAATGGGGACGAGCAGTACTTC.

V is TRBV5-1 and J is TRBJ1-1; TRBD1 aligns across 8 bases. With 2 bases clipped from V and 10 bases from J, the junction kept 7 bases outside the gene matches. The length of the CDR3 is 13 residues. CDR1 SGHRS and CDR2 YFSETQ come from the germline V gene. The CDR3 nucleotides read TGCGCCAGCAGCTTTGACAGGGGCCGGAGAGCTTTCTTT. Its protein is CASSFDRGRRAFF.

This clonotype has a handful of counts. The chain recombines TRBV28 with TRBJ1-3, with TRBD1 identical over 7 bases. The CDR3 has 17 amino acids. V lost 2 bases to trimming and J lost 4 bases; unmatched junction nucleotides: 11. Germline CDR1 MDHEN, CDR2 SYDVKM. The CDR3 coding sequence is TGTGCCAGCAGTTTAGGGGGTAGGGGGCTATCAGGAAACACCATATATTTT. It translates to CASSLGGRGLSGNTIYF. The complete variable domain, with remaining parts taken from reference TRBV28 and TRBJ1-3, reads DVKVTQSSRYLVKRTGEKVFLECVQDMDHENMFWYRQDPGLGLRLIYFSYDVKMKEKGDIPEGYSVSREKKERFSLILESASTNQTSMYLCASSLGGRGLSGNTIYFGEGSWLTVV.

The rearrangement joins TRBV7-9 to TRBJ1-1, with D possibly matching TRBD1 (5 bases). V lost 3 bases to trimming and J lost 4 bases, with 15 bases between them. The CDR3 is made up of 15 amino acids. CDR1 SEHNR and CDR2 FQNEAQ come from the germline V gene (reference sequence). CDR3 nucleotide sequence: TGTGCCAGCAGCTTGTGGCAGGGAAGGGTCACTGAAGCTTTCTTT. This translates into CASSLWQGRVTEAFF.

This clonotype was seen only a few times. The chain recombines TRBV20-1 with TRBJ2-3; 7 bases line up with TRBD2. The trim removed 0 bases at V and 5 bases at J, leaving 5 bases unmatched. The CDR3 sequence is 14 residues long. CDR1 DFQATT and CDR2 SNEGSKA come from the germline V gene (reference sequence). In nucleotides, the CDR3 is TGCAGTGCTAGAGATTGGTCGGGGGGAGATACGCAGTATTTT. Protein: CSARDWSGGDTQYF.

This clonotype was detected ten times or more. The chain links TRBV27 to TRBJ1-5; maybe TRBD1 (6 bases). The CDR3 is 14 amino acids. Trimming took 8 bases from V and 7 from J, leaving 18 bases between them. CDR1 MNHEY and CDR2 SMNVEV come from the germline V gene (reference sequence). Here the CDR3 reads CASQGGGKAQPQHF. CDR3 sequence (DNA): TGTGCCAGCCAAGGGGGGGGGAAGGCGCAGCCCCAGCATTTT.

The chain employs TRBV18 and TRBJ1-3; 8 positions match TRBD1. Germline V gene data show CDR1 as KGHSH and CDR2 as LQKENI. The CDR3 is 14 residues long. V shed 2 bases and J 4 bases; nucleotides not matched to a gene: 1. CDR3: CASSPGQGGNTIYF. CDR3 sequence (DNA): TGTGCCAGCTCACCAGGACAGGGCGGAAACACCATATATTTT.

The chain combines TRBV28 with TRBJ2-7; TRBD1 aligns across 9 bases. The germline V gene has CDR1 MDHEN and CDR2 SYDVKM. The CDR3 loop spans 15 amino acids. V trimming: 2 bases; J trimming: 4 bases; junction bases outside the gene matches: 6. The CDR3 DNA is TGTGCCAGCAGTTTAGGGACAGGGAAACTTTACGAGCAGTACTTC. Encoded protein: CASSLGTGKLYEQYF.

The V call is TRBV4-3, the J call TRBJ2-3; D remains ambiguous. Germline-derived CDR1 and CDR2 are LGHNA and YSLEER. Trimming removed 2 bases from V and 5 bases from J, with 5 bases in between. The CDR3 totals 12 residues. CDR3 sequence (DNA): TGCGCCAGCAGCCAAAGGGAAGATACGCAGTATTTT. It encodes CASSQREDTQYF.

This clonotype occurred a few times. V is TRBV11-2 and J is TRBJ2-5; 8 bases fit TRBD1. This CDR3 has 14 amino acids. After removal of 3 bases from V and 4 bases from J, the junction contained 4 bases not matched to a gene. The germline CDR1 and CDR2 sequences are SGHAT and FQNNGV. The CDR3 DNA is TGTGCCAGCAGCTTGACAGGGGTCCGAGAGACCCAGTACTTC. This encodes CASSLTGVRETQYF.

The CDR3 region is CASKDSGGQETQYF. CDR3 nucleotide sequence: TGTGCCAGCAAGGATAGCGGGGGGCAAGAGACCCAGTACTTC. The genes are TRBV3-1 and TRBJ2-5; TRBD2 matches at 10 bases. Germline-derived CDR1 and CDR2 are LGHDT and YNNKEL (reference sequence). CDR3 length equals 14 residues. V gave up 7 bases and J gave up 2 bases; unmatched junction bases: 4.

The table lists this clonotype with a few counts. V gene TRBV7-2 combines with J gene TRBJ1-6; D may be TRBD1 (5 bases). Germline-derived CDR1 and CDR2 are SGHTA and FQGNSA. The CDR3 length is 16 residues. Trimming took off 1 base at V and 10 bases at J, with 17 bases between the two ends. CDR3: CASSLVRSPGASPLHF. The DNA of the CDR3 is TGTGCCAGCAGCTTAGTACGGAGCCCTGGGGCATCACCCCTCCACTTT.

This clonotype has only a few counts. The J gene is TRBJ1-5, the V gene TRBV21-1; the table's D call, TRBD1, has no DNA check behind it. TRBV21-1 corresponds to a pseudogene. The CDR3 totals 15 residues. This CDR3 is CASSKRDSPNQPQHF. The CDR3 nucleotides read TGTGCCAGCAGCAAGAGGGACAGTCCCAATCAGCCCCAGCATTTT.

The rearrangement links TRBV29-1 to TRBJ1-2; D gene ambiguous. Trimming removed 7 bases from V and 8 bases from J, with 17 bases in between. Germline values: CDR1 SQVTM, CDR2 ANQGSEA. This CDR3 contains 12 residues. The CDR3 bases are TGCAGCGCCGCTATGGGTGTAGACGGCTACACCTTC. Translated: CSAAMGVDGYTF.

This clonotype has a handful of counts. J is TRBJ2-2 and V is TRBV28; possibly TRBD1 or TRBD2 for D (6 bases each). This CDR3 spans 15 amino acids. Germline CDR1 MDHEN, CDR2 SYDVKM. The V end was cut by 3 bases, the J end by 5 bases, with 13 bases between. CDR3 loop: CASSLIRGRTGELFF. The CDR3 region has the DNA TGTGCCAGCAGTTTGATTCGGGGGCGAACCGGGGAGCTGTTTTTT.

This clonotype came up a few times. V and J are TRBV7-2 and TRBJ2-3, with 11 bases that match TRBD2. V lost 1 base to trimming and J lost 6 bases; unmatched junction nucleotides: 6. This CDR3 is built from 16 residues. Germline lookup yields CDR1 SGHTA and CDR2 FQGNSA. CDR3 coding DNA: TGTGCCAGCAGCTTAGATTTTCTAGCGGGGGGCGATACGCAGTATTTT. Protein sequence: CASSLDFLAGGDTQYF.

The chain employs TRBV7-2 and TRBJ2-7, with TRBD1 matching 7 bases. This CDR3 contains 16 residues. The V and J ends lost 8 bases and 0 bases, in that order; junction bases with no gene match: 13. Per germline, CDR1 SGHTA and CDR2 FQGNSA. Written as DNA, the CDR3 is TGTGCCAGCTCCCCACAAGGGGGCCGAAGCTCCTACGAGCAGTACTTC. Its translation: CASSPQGGRSSYEQYF. The variable domain in full, completed from reference TRBV7-2 and TRBJ2-7, reads GAGVSQSPSNKVTEKGKDVELRCDPISGHTALYWYRQSLGQGLEFLIYFQGNSAPDKSGLPSDRFSAERTGGSVSTLTIQRTQQEDSAVYLCASSPQGGRSSYEQYFGPGTRLTVT.

This clonotype has ten or more counts. This chain uses TRBV7-9 with TRBJ1-6; a possible D gene is TRBD1 (5 bases). With 1 base removed from V and 6 bases from J, the gap between germline ends came to 13 bases. Germline lookup yields CDR1 SEHNR and CDR2 FQNEAQ (reference sequence). The CDR3 runs 16 residues. CDR3 loop: CASSLGRQRFNSPLHF. As DNA, the CDR3 is TGTGCCAGCAGCTTAGGTAGACAGAGATTTAATTCACCCCTCCACTTT. The full variable domain, completed using reference TRBV7-9 and TRBJ1-6, is DTGVSQNPRHKITKRGQNVTFRCDPISEHNRLYWYRQTLGQGPEFLTYFQNEAQLEKSRLLSDRFSAERPKGSFSTLEIQRTEQGDSAMYLCASSLGRQRFNSPLHFGNGTRLTVT.

The chain links TRBV7-4 to TRBJ2-7; the D call may be TRBD1 or TRBD2 (5 bases each). CDR1 and CDR2 from the germline V gene are SGHVT and SQSDAQ. V gave up 1 base and J gave up 0 bases, with 19 bases separating them. CDR3 size: 18 residues. The chain's CDR3 is CASSLEGLRDGSSYEQYF. In DNA, the CDR3 is TGTGCCAGCAGCTTAGAGGGGCTACGGGACGGAAGCTCCTACGAGCAGTACTTC.

V and J are TRBV7-9 and TRBJ2-3, with D unresolved. The V end was cut by 5 bases, the J end by 4 bases, with 13 bases between. Germline assignment: CDR1 SEHNR and CDR2 FQNEAQ (reference sequence). The CDR3 has 14 amino acids. CDR3 bases: TGTGCCAGCAGCGTACAGTCTTTGTCAGATACGCAGTATTTT. It specifies CASSVQSLSDTQYF.

The sample holds a few counts of this clonotype. The CDR3 sequence: CATPGQVNTEAFF. CDR3 DNA: TGTGCCACCCCGGGACAGGTGAACACTGAAGCTTTCTTT. The rearrangement uses TRBV2 and TRBJ1-1; 8 bases align to TRBD1. Germline V CDR1 and CDR2: SNHLY, FYNNEI. This CDR3 is built from 13 residues. The V gene end was trimmed by 10 bases and the J gene end by 0 bases; junction bases not matched to a gene: 4.

CDR3 amino acids: CASSLWDERIYEQYF. The DNA of the CDR3 is TGTGCCAGCAGTTTGTGGGATGAAAGAATTTACGAGCAGTACTTC. V usage is TRBV28 and J usage is TRBJ2-7; D unresolved. V was cut by 3 bases and J by 4 bases, with 16 bases left in between. The CDR3 length is 15 residues. Germline CDR1 and CDR2: MDHEN and SYDVKM.

This clonotype was seen at least ten times. The chain links TRBV28 to TRBJ2-7; 9 bases line up with TRBD1. Germline CDR1 reads MDHEN; CDR2 reads SYDVKM. V shed 6 bases, J shed 2 bases, and the junction held 17 bases outside the gene matches. The CDR3 has 18 amino acids. DNA for the CDR3: TGTGCCAGCAGGACCGGGACAGGGCTCCGATCTCCGCCCTACGAGCAGTACTTC. As protein: CASRTGTGLRSPPYEQYF.

CDR3 protein: CASSFKQGDGQPQHF. The CDR3 DNA reads TGTGCCAGCAGCTTCAAACAGGGCGACGGGCAGCCCCAGCATTTT. The J gene is TRBJ1-5, the V gene TRBV5-4; D might be TRBD1 (6 bases). Trimming took off 2 bases at V and 7 bases at J, with 16 bases between the two ends. The CDR3 covers 15 residues. Germline V CDR1 and CDR2: SGHNT, YYREEE (reference sequence).

A few counts support this clonotype. This rearrangement joins TRBV28 to TRBJ1-1; no firm D call. Germline CDR1 and CDR2: MDHEN and SYDVKM. This CDR3 is 13 amino acids long. V shed 1 base and J shed 0 bases, with 3 bases lying between them. This chain's CDR3 is CASSLFVNTEAFF. Here the CDR3 DNA reads TGTGCCAGCAGTTTATTCGTGAACACTGAAGCTTTCTTT.

The sample holds a few counts of this clonotype. The rearrangement joins TRBV20-1 to TRBJ1-1, with D uncertain. The CDR3 extends over 13 amino acids. CDR1 is DFQATT and CDR2 is SNEGSKA in the germline V gene (reference sequence). The germline V and J ends were trimmed by 1 base and 4 bases, with 10 bases remaining between them. The CDR3 region has the DNA TGCAGTGCTAGAGGTGATCTGACCACTGAAGCTTTCTTT. Translated: CSARGDLTTEAFF.